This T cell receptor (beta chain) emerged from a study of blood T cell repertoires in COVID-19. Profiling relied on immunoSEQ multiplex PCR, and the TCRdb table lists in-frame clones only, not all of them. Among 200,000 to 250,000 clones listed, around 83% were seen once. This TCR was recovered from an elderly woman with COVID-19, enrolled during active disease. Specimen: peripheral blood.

CDR3 protein: CASGLKHEQFF. CDR3 bases: TGTGCTAGTGGTTTGAAGCATGAGCAGTTCTTC. This rearrangement joins TRBV12-5 to TRBJ2-1; D gene ambiguous. The CDR3 runs 11 residues. Germline-derived CDR1 and CDR2 are LGHNT and FRNRAP. The V and J ends lost 2 bases and 8 bases respectively, with 4 bases between them.